This TCR beta chain was sequenced for a study of early T cells in non-severe SARS-CoV-2 infection. About the research overall: Chains stayed unpaired after sequencing of bulk RNA from unsorted whole blood.

Study outcomes and limitations: Anti-spike CD8 responses were favored in VDJdb matching, and private and CD4 specificities were missed.

Points on this clonotype: The antigen remains unidentified.

There are 14 residues in the CDR3. Each cDNA molecule carried a unique molecular identifier. TCRdb redid the calling of the 5' RACE reads with MiXCR, one entry per CDR3 protein. This sample has tens of thousands of distinct CDR3 sequences; around 12% occur once, and the top ten carry about 1.2%. This receptor was taken from an adult who was a healthcare worker with PCR-confirmed SARS-CoV-2 infection or an uninfected control (not recorded which). The donor label of this sample is uncertain. This sequence joins TRBV21-1 and TRBJ2-3; TRBD2, the D gene given by the table, was not confirmed from the DNA. TRBV21-1 is annotated as a pseudogene. The specimen comprised whole blood, sampled at baseline. The CDR3 DNA sequence: TGTGCCAGCAGCAACCCGCCAGAAGCAGATACGCAGTATTTT. It codes for CASSNPPEADTQYF.